Listed here are 13 T cell receptor beta chains from one sample, sequenced in a study of T cell responses to AZD1222 COVID-19 vaccine. Method: immunoSEQ multiplex PCR; TCRdb's copy keeps in-frame clones and lacks some. The data show about 140,000 clones, with approximately 91% seen just once and about 2% held by the top ten. Here the sequenced sample was peripheral blood, taken 28 days after the second AZD1222 dose. The receptor source for this set is an adult who received the AZD1222 COVID-19 vaccine.

The chain combines TRBV5-1 with TRBJ1-2; TRBD1 might be the D (5 bases). Germline lookup yields CDR1 SGHRS and CDR2 YFSETQ. The CDR3 sequence is 14 residues long. Trimming pared 0 bases from V and 7 bases from J, leaving 13 bases between. This CDR3 reads CASSLDRRTAGYTF. The CDR3 bases are TGCGCCAGCAGCTTGGACAGGCGGACCGCTGGCTACACCTTC.

This chain joins TRBV9 and TRBJ1-2; D might be TRBD1 (5 bases). V lost 0 bases and J 4 bases, leaving 16 bases between the germline ends. The CDR3 spans 16 residues. In germline, CDR1 is SGDLS, CDR2 YYNGEE. The CDR3 bases are TGTGCCAGCAGCGTAGACAGGATCCGCCCTGGCTATGGCTACACCTTC. This sequence encodes CASSVDRIRPGYGYTF.

The chain is built from TRBV2 and TRBJ2-5; TRBD1 is a possible D gene (5 bases). The CDR3 consists of 16 residues. CDR1 is SNHLY and CDR2 is FYNNEI in the germline V gene. V was pared by 5 bases and J by 1 base, with 17 bases between. DNA of the CDR3: TGTGCCAGCAGTTTGGGCTTAGGAAGGGGCCAAGAGACCCAGTACTTC. Translation gives CASSLGLGRGQETQYF.

The V and J genes are TRBV7-3 and TRBJ1-6, with a tentative D call TRBD1 (6 bases). The V gene lost 3 bases and the J gene lost 7 bases, with 10 bases spanning the gap. The CDR3 runs 14 residues. Germline V lookup: CDR1 SGHTA, CDR2 FQGTGA. CDR3 protein: CASSFTGLNSPLHF. CDR3 in DNA: TGTGCCAGCAGCTTCACAGGGCTAAATTCACCCCTCCACTTT.

The chain recombines TRBV6-5 with TRBJ1-1, with D possibly TRBD1 on 5 matching bases. The CDR3 totals 15 residues. CDR1 and CDR2 from the germline V gene are MNHEY and SVGAGI. Trimming took off 7 bases at V and 5 bases at J, with 20 bases between the two ends. In DNA form, the CDR3 reads TGTGCCAGCACCATACAGCCAGGGTCAGGGACTGAAGCTTTCTTT. Translated: CASTIQPGSGTEAFF.

This clone appeared a single time. The CDR3 spells CASSELRGSKDEQYF. The CDR3 region has the DNA TGTGCCAGCAGTGAACTCAGGGGAAGTAAGGACGAGCAGTACTTC. The V call is TRBV6-1, the J call TRBJ2-7; D possibly corresponds to TRBD1 (6 bases). This CDR3 contains 15 residues. CDR1 is MNHNS, CDR2 SASEGT, per germline. V was pared by 2 bases and J by 5 bases, with 16 bases between.

CDR3 bases: TGTGCCAGCAGCCTTCGCGGTAATTCACCCCTCCACTTT. The encoded protein is CASSLRGNSPLHF. This sequence joins TRBV9 and TRBJ1-6, with D unclear. Germline V gene sequence: CDR1 SGDLS, CDR2 YYNGEE. This CDR3 comprises 13 residues. V lost 4 bases to trimming and J lost 6 bases, with 8 bases between them.

The V and J genes are TRBV20-1 and TRBJ2-5; 11 positions agree with TRBD2. The CDR3 has 14 residues. Germline V gene lookup returns CDR1 DFQATT and CDR2 SNEGSKA (reference sequence). The V and J ends lost 3 bases and 3 bases, in that order; junction bases with no gene match: 3. The CDR3 reads CSASKGLAEETQYF. Here the CDR3 DNA reads TGCAGTGCTAGTAAGGGACTAGCGGAAGAGACCCAGTACTTC.

The chain recombines TRBV5-1 with TRBJ1-2, with 7 bases that match TRBD1. J lost 4 bases, V lost 0 bases, and 3 bases had no gene match. The CDR3 length is 14 residues. The germline CDR1 and CDR2 sequences are SGHRS and YFSETQ. The CDR3 here is CASSLDAGGYGYTF. The CDR3 coding sequence is TGCGCCAGCAGCTTGGACGCAGGGGGCTATGGCTACACCTTC. The full variable domain, in which reference TRBV5-1 and TRBJ1-2 provide the parts outside the CDR3, is KAGVTQTPRYLIKTRGQQVTLSCSPISGHRSVSWYQQTPGQGLQFLFEYFSETQRNKGNFPGRFSGRQFSNSRSEMNVSTLELGDSALYLCASSLDAGGYGYTFGSGTRLTVV.

This rearrangement joins TRBV7-9 to TRBJ2-1, with D possibly TRBD1 on 6 matching bases. From germline, CDR1 is SEHNR and CDR2 FQNEAQ (reference sequence). This CDR3 has 15 residues. V was clipped by 4 bases and J by 0 bases, with 10 bases between them. CDR3 DNA: TGTGCCAGCAGCTCCGGACAGAGCTCCTACAATGAGCAGTTCTTC. This codes for CASSSGQSSYNEQFF.

The chain links TRBV2 to TRBJ1-1, with unresolved D. The V gene's germline CDR1 is SNHLY and CDR2 FYNNEI. Trimming shortened V by 6 bases and J by 0 bases, and 8 bases separated the two germline ends. The CDR3 covers 13 residues. The CDR3 DNA follows: TGTGCCAGCAGATACGGTATGAACACTGAAGCTTTCTTT. This encodes CASRYGMNTEAFF.

The chain combines TRBV27 with TRBJ1-6; possibly TRBD1 for D (5 bases). CDR1 and CDR2 (germline): MNHEY, SMNVEV (reference sequence). V was clipped by 2 bases and J by 8 bases, with 7 bases between them. The CDR3 contains 13 residues. DNA for the CDR3: TGTGCCAGCAGTTTAAGGGACCATTCACCCCTCCACTTT. It encodes CASSLRDHSPLHF.

The chain carries TRBV6-5 and TRBJ1-2; 7 bases are shared with TRBD1. Germline lookup yields CDR1 MNHEY and CDR2 SVGAGI. The V gene end was trimmed by 0 bases and the J gene end by 8 bases; junction bases not matched to a gene: 12. There are 16 residues in the CDR3. CDR3 protein: CASSYSPIDRVGGYTF. DNA for the CDR3: TGTGCCAGCAGTTACTCCCCCATCGACAGGGTCGGGGGCTACACCTTC.